This T cell receptor beta chain is drawn from a study of blood T cell repertoires in COVID-19. Clones were read by immunoSEQ multiplex PCR, and TCRdb kept only the in-frame ones, dropping some. The table has roughly 250,000 clones, around 82% seen once; the top ten hold roughly 14%. This TCR was recovered from a person aged 70 to 85 with COVID-19, enrolled during active disease. Specimen: peripheral blood.

The CDR3 reads CASSLFGGRSHEQYF. CDR3 sequence (DNA): TGTGCCAGCAGTTTATTTGGCGGGAGAAGCCACGAGCAGTACTTC. This chain links TRBV27 with TRBJ2-7, with TRBD2 matching 7 bases. V was clipped by 1 base and J by 5 bases; unmatched bases: 8. This CDR3 has 15 residues. In germline, CDR1 is MNHEY, CDR2 SMNVEV (reference sequence).